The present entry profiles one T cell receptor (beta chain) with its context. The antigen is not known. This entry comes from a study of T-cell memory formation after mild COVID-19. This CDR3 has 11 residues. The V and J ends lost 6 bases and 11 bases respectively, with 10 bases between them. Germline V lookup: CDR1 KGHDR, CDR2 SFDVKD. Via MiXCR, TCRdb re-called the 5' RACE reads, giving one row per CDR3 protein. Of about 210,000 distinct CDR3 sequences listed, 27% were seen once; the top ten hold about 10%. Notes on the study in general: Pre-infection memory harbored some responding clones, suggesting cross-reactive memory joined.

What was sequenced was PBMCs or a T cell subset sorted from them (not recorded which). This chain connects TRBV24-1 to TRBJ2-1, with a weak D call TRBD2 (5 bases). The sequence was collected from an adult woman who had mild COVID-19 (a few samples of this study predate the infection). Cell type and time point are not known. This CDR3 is CATSRAEKQFF. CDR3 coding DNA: TGTGCCACCAGTCGAGCGGAGAAGCAGTTCTTC.